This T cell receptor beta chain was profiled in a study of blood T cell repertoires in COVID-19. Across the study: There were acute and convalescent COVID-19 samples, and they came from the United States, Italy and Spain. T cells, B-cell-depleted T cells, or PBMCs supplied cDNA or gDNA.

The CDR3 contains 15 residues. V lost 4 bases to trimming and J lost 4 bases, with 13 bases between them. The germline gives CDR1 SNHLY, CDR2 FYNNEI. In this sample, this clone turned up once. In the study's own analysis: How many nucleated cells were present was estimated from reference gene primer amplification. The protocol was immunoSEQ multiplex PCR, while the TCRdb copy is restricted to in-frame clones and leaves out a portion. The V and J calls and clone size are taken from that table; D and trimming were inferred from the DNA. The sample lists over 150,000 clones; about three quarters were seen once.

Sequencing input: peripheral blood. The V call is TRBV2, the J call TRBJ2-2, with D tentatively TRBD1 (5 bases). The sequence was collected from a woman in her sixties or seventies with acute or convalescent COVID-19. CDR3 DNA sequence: TGTGCCAGCAGTGGACAGAATATCCCCACCGGGGAGCTGTTTTTT. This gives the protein CASSGQNIPTGELFF.